This T cell receptor (beta chain) was identified during a study of blood T cell repertoires in COVID-19. About the study: Sample material is recorded as cDNA or gDNA derived from T cells, B-cell-depleted T cells, or PBMCs.

A Seattle source enrolled patients during active infection and followed them longitudinally. Original handling: Scientists estimated how many nucleated cells there were by amplifying reference gene primers. Repertoires were generated with immunoSEQ multiplex PCR, while TCRdb's copy carries only in-frame clones and drops some. The V and J calls and the clone size are those of that table, but D and trimming were determined from the DNA. Counted here are some 200,000 clones, around 94% occurring once; the ten biggest clones make up 0.76%. The CDR3 loop spans 14 amino acids. Trimming cost V 5 bases and J 6 bases, with 14 bases left between them. Germline V CDR1 and CDR2: MNHEY, SMNVEV (reference sequence).

The TCR sequence derives from a man aged 30 to 39 with COVID-19, enrolled during active disease. The chain links TRBV27 to TRBJ1-5; D is possibly TRBD1 (6 bases). The material sequenced was peripheral blood. DNA for the CDR3: TGTGCCAGCAGTGGGCAGGGGCGGGCTCAGCCCCAGCATTTT. Its translation: CASSGQGRAQPQHF.